The 31 T cell receptor beta chains below all came from one sample that was sequenced in a study of graft-versus-host responses after intestinal transplantation. Their target antigens are unknown. The data were produced by immunoSEQ multiplex PCR, yet TCRdb's version contains in-frame clones alone and is incomplete. The data hold some 100,000 clones, with around nine tenths observed a single time. This specimen was unstimulated CD8+ T cells sorted from spleen or lymph node cells, taken before intestinal transplant. The receptors were sampled from a human donor who received an intestinal transplant.

The CDR3 spells CASSLEEGRGNEKLFF. The CDR3 DNA is TGCGCCAGCAGCTTGGAAGAGGGCAGGGGGAATGAAAAACTGTTTTTT. The rearrangement joins TRBV5-1 to TRBJ1-4, with 7 bases matching TRBD1. The V gene end was trimmed by 0 bases and the J gene end by 5 bases; junction bases not matched to a gene: 7. This CDR3 is built from 16 residues. Germline lookup yields CDR1 SGHRS and CDR2 YFSETQ. The entire variable domain, with the rest obtained from reference TRBV5-1 and TRBJ1-4, is as follows: KAGVTQTPRYLIKTRGQQVTLSCSPISGHRSVSWYQQTPGQGLQFLFEYFSETQRNKGNFPGRFSGRQFSNSRSEMNVSTLELGDSALYLCASSLEEGRGNEKLFFGSGTQLSVL.

The genes are TRBV9 and TRBJ2-1; 9 bases agree with TRBD1. The germline CDR1 and CDR2 sequences are SGDLS and YYNGEE. The CDR3 contains 16 residues. The ends lost 4 bases at V and 8 bases at J; junction bases unmatched: 13. CDR3 nucleotides: TGTGCCAGCAGCCCACCATCCGGACAGGGGAGGGATGAGCAGTTCTTC. Translation: CASSPPSGQGRDEQFF.

This clone has a handful of counts. CDR3 nucleotides: TGTGCCAGCAGGGCCTACAGGGACATCTATGGCTACACCTTC. Amino acid sequence: CASRAYRDIYGYTF. The chain combines TRBV28 with TRBJ1-2; possible D gene TRBD1, 6 bases. The V and J ends lost 6 bases and 4 bases respectively, with 15 bases between them. This CDR3 has 14 amino acids. Germline V lookup: CDR1 MDHEN, CDR2 SYDVKM.

There are a few counts of this clone. This chain connects TRBV10-3 to TRBJ2-7; unclear D gene. The CDR3 contains 12 residues. V lost 2 bases and J lost 2, with 4 bases in between. Per germline, CDR1 ENHRY and CDR2 SYGVKD. CDR3 residues: CAISETAYEQYF. For the CDR3, the DNA is TGTGCCATCAGTGAGACAGCCTACGAGCAGTACTTC.

The count of this clone is one. The CDR3 nucleotides are TGTGCCAGCAGTTACGGCGCTACCCCGTACGAGCAGTACTTC. Protein product: CASSYGATPYEQYF. The chain couples TRBV6-6 to TRBJ2-7; no clear D. CDR1 and CDR2 (germline): MNHNY, SVGAGI (reference sequence). The V gene lost 2 bases and the J gene lost 4 bases, with 12 bases spanning the gap. The CDR3 runs to 14 residues.

Note on this clone: At one of its ends the junction is not consistent with the germline gene, which may arise from a read error. The gene calls are TRBV9 and TRBJ2-1; 9 bases line up with TRBD1. Germline V lookup: CDR1 SGDLS, CDR2 YYNGEE. This CDR3 region has 17 residues. The CDR3 coding sequence is TGTGCCAGCAGCGGTCCCGGGACAGGGACCGATTACAATGGGCAGTTCTTC. Its translation: CASSGPGTGTDYNGQFF.

This clone was seen a single time. The rearrangement joins TRBV5-6 to TRBJ1-2; D uncertain. The CDR3 totals 11 residues. The germline CDR1 and CDR2 sequences are SGHDT and YYEEEE. Trimming removed 3 bases at V and 8 bases at J, with 8 bases between. The CDR3 coding sequence is TGTGCCAGCAGCTACGGAGGGGGCTACACCTTC. It codes for CASSYGGGYTF.

This clone was counted once. The chain recombines TRBV5-1 with TRBJ2-3, with D hard to call. The CDR3 contains 12 residues. Germline CDR1 and CDR2: SGHRS and YFSETQ. Trimming cost V 5 bases and J 4 bases, with 8 bases left between them. The CDR3 nucleotides are TGCGCCAGCAGTTTAATCGCAGATACGCAGTATTTT. Residues: CASSLIADTQYF. Supplemented by reference TRBV5-1 and TRBJ2-3, the full variable domain reads KAGVTQTPRYLIKTRGQQVTLSCSPISGHRSVSWYQQTPGQGLQFLFEYFSETQRNKGNFPGRFSGRQFSNSRSEMNVSTLELGDSALYLCASSLIADTQYFGPGTRLTVL.

This chain uses TRBV7-3 with TRBJ2-7; 12 nucleotides match TRBD1. V was clipped by 5 bases and J by 5 bases; unmatched bases: 7. From germline, CDR1 is SGHTA and CDR2 FQGTGA. The CDR3 runs to 15 residues. The CDR3 sequence is CASSTGTGGGDEQYF. CDR3 coding DNA: TGTGCCAGCAGCACCGGGACAGGGGGCGGTGACGAGCAGTACTTC. Combining the CDR3 with reference TRBV7-3 and TRBJ2-7 gives the whole variable domain GAGVSQTPSNKVTEKGKYVELRCDPISGHTALYWYRQSLGQGPEFLIYFQGTGAADDSGLPNDRFFAVRPEGSVSTLKIQRTERGDSAVYLCASSTGTGGGDEQYFGPGTRLTVT.

The V and J genes are TRBV28 and TRBJ2-7; a weak D match, TRBD1 (6 bases). Germline lookup yields CDR1 MDHEN and CDR2 SYDVKM. With 6 bases removed from V and 2 bases from J, the gap between germline ends came to 11 bases. The CDR3 contains 13 residues. CDR3 nucleotide sequence: TGTGCCAGCAGGCCAGGGGCGACCTACGAGCAGTACTTC. Translation: CASRPGATYEQYF.

The chain has TRBV11-2 and TRBJ2-2; 11 bases agree with TRBD2. The J segment lost 3 bases and the V segment lost 6 bases, leaving 9 bases of the junction unmatched. In germline, CDR1 is SGHAT, CDR2 FQNNGV. The CDR3 sequence is 17 residues long. DNA for the CDR3: TGTGCCAGCAGGCCCCAAATAGCGGGGGGGGACACCGGGGAGCTGTTTTTT. It is translated as CASRPQIAGGDTGELFF.

Concerning this clone itself: Other DNA sequences in the sample encode the same CDR3. The chain uses TRBV9 and TRBJ2-3; 7 nucleotides match TRBD2. CDR3 length equals 14 residues. Germline V gene sequence: CDR1 SGDLS, CDR2 YYNGEE. The V segment lost 0 bases and the J segment 6 bases; nucleotides outside the gene matches: 4. The CDR3 sequence is CASSVAGLLDTQYF. CDR3 coding DNA: TGTGCCAGCAGCGTAGCGGGACTATTGGATACGCAGTATTTT.

This clone has just one count. This rearrangement joins TRBV6-1 to TRBJ2-7, with 10 nucleotides matching TRBD1. This CDR3 spans 15 amino acids. V shed 7 bases and J 1 base; nucleotides not matched to a gene: 7. Germline V gene sequence: CDR1 MNHNS, CDR2 SASEGT. CDR3 amino acids: CASKEGQGRSYEQYF. CDR3 DNA sequence: TGTGCCAGCAAGGAGGGACAGGGGCGTTCCTACGAGCAGTACTTC.

The chain has TRBV7-6 and TRBJ2-5, with D possibly being TRBD1 (6 bases). Trimming took 2 bases from V and 5 from J, leaving 21 bases between them. This CDR3 is built from 17 residues. Germline values: CDR1 SGHVS, CDR2 FNYEAQ. As DNA, the CDR3 is TGTGCCAGCAGCTTAAGACTGGGGGACGGCGACAGGGAGACCCAGTACTTC. It specifies CASSLRLGDGDRETQYF. Using reference TRBV7-6 and TRBJ2-5 for the parts outside the CDR3, the full variable domain is GAGVSQSPRYKVTKRGQDVALRCDPISGHVSLYWYRQALGQGPEFLTYFNYEAQQDKSGLPNDRFSAERPEGSISTLTIQRTEQRDSAMYRCASSLRLGDGDRETQYFGPGTRLLVL.

The chain recombines TRBV5-4 with TRBJ2-7; 11 bases align to TRBD1. After removal of 7 bases from V and 7 bases from J, the junction contained 10 bases not matched to a gene. Germline V gene lookup returns CDR1 SGHNT and CDR2 YYREEE (reference sequence). The CDR3 covers 14 residues. The CDR3 DNA reads as TGTGCCAGCGGCCCCGGACAGGGGGCTTGGGAGCAGTACTTC. Translating gives CASGPGQGAWEQYF.

The chain has TRBV5-6 and TRBJ2-1; the D is unclear. This CDR3 comprises 14 residues. Deletions cut 0 bases from V and 8 bases from J, with 12 bases between. From germline, CDR1 is SGHDT and CDR2 YYEEEE. CDR3: CASSLDVAVYEQFF. DNA for the CDR3: TGTGCCAGCAGCTTGGATGTTGCGGTCTATGAGCAGTTCTTC.

The chain employs TRBV9 and TRBJ2-3; no definite D call. Trimming stripped 4 bases from V and 0 bases from J, with 15 bases between. CDR3 length: 16 amino acids. Looked up from germline, CDR1 is SGDLS and CDR2 is YYNGEE. CDR3 amino acids: CASSSGRISSTDTQYF. The CDR3 nucleotides are TGTGCCAGCAGCTCAGGACGGATTTCTAGCACAGATACGCAGTATTTT.

Worth noting for this clone: Given the absence of the conserved phenylalanine or tryptophan at the CDR3 end, a read error is likely. The V gene is TRBV13, the J gene TRBJ2-6, with D possibly being TRBD2 (6 bases). The V gene lost 6 bases and the J gene lost 3 bases, with 12 bases spanning the gap. CDR3 length equals 15 residues. Germline CDR1 reads PRHDT; CDR2 reads FYEKMQ (reference sequence). The CDR3 reads CASRFQGGGANVLTL. CDR3 nucleotides: TGTGCCAGCAGGTTTCAGGGAGGTGGGGCCAACGTCCTGACTCTC.

The chain employs TRBV6-6 and TRBJ1-1, with D uncertain. V was cut by 0 bases and J by 4 bases, with 9 bases left in between. This CDR3 has 14 amino acids. The germline CDR1 and CDR2 sequences are MNHNY and SVGAGI (reference sequence). This CDR3 is CASSYSGEVTEAFF. The CDR3 nucleotides read TGTGCCAGCAGTTACTCAGGAGAGGTCACTGAAGCTTTCTTT.

The chain couples TRBV4-2 to TRBJ2-3; 8 bases line up with TRBD1. Germline values: CDR1 LGHNA, CDR2 YNFKEQ. CDR3 length: 17 amino acids. Unmatched junction bases numbered 8, after V lost 1 base and J lost 2 bases. The DNA of the CDR3 is TGTGCCAGCAGCCAAGGGACGACAGGGGATCTCACAGATACGCAGTATTTT. Its translation: CASSQGTTGDLTDTQYF.

J is TRBJ2-1 and V is TRBV5-6; 12 bases align to TRBD2. Germline V gene data show CDR1 as SGHDT and CDR2 as YYEEEE. Trimming cost V 3 bases and J 7 bases; bases outside gene matches: 8. The CDR3 length is 16 residues. Here the CDR3 DNA reads TGTGCCAGCAGCTCCCAACTAGCGGGGGGCGATAATGAGCAGTTCTTC. Protein product: CASSSQLAGGDNEQFF. Filled out from reference TRBV5-6 and TRBJ2-1, the complete variable domain reads DAGVTQSPTHLIKTRGQQVTLRCSPKSGHDTVSWYQQALGQGPQFIFQYYEEEERQRGNFPDRFSGHQFPNYSSELNVNALLLGDSALYLCASSSQLAGGDNEQFFGPGTRLTVL.

The chain couples TRBV13 to TRBJ2-4; D is ambiguous. Trimming shortened V by 2 bases and J by 1 base, and 6 bases separated the two germline ends. The CDR3 consists of 14 residues. Germline V lookup: CDR1 PRHDT, CDR2 FYEKMQ (reference sequence). The DNA for the CDR3 is TGTGCCAGCAGCTTAACATCGGCCAAAAACATTCAGTACTTC. Protein: CASSLTSAKNIQYF.

The CDR3 DNA reads as TGTGCCAGCGGGACACCGTTCTACGAGCAGTACTTC. Protein sequence: CASGTPFYEQYF. The chain uses TRBV7-6 and TRBJ2-7; a possible D gene is TRBD1 (6 bases). Germline values: CDR1 SGHVS, CDR2 FNYEAQ. V dropped 8 bases and J dropped 3 bases, with 11 bases sitting between them. The length of the CDR3 is 12 residues.

The rearrangement links TRBV12-5 to TRBJ2-7; no definite D call. CDR3 length equals 14 residues. V gave up 6 bases and J gave up 2 bases, with 14 bases separating them. Germline CDR1 LGHNT, CDR2 FRNRAP. Here the CDR3 reads CASGTNSGAYEQYF. In DNA, the CDR3 is TGTGCTAGTGGGACGAACTCCGGAGCCTACGAGCAGTACTTC. Complete variable domain (other parts from reference TRBV12-5 and TRBJ2-7): DARVTQTPRHKVTEMGQEVTMRCQPILGHNTVFWYRQTMMQGLELLAYFRNRAPLDDSGMPKDRFSAEMPDATLATLKIQPSEPRDSAVYFCASGTNSGAYEQYFGPGTRLTVT.

This clone was counted only a few times. The chain links TRBV5-6 to TRBJ2-7, with D unresolved. This CDR3 is 13 amino acids long. The V end lost 3 bases, the J end lost 7 bases, and 14 bases lay between the germline ends. The V gene's germline CDR1 is SGHDT and CDR2 YYEEEE. The CDR3 sequence is CASSSGFGFEQYF. The CDR3 nucleotides read TGTGCCAGCAGCTCTGGCTTCGGGTTTGAGCAGTACTTC.

The J gene is TRBJ2-1, the V gene TRBV20-1, with TRBD1 identical over 7 bases. The J segment lost 10 bases and the V segment lost 3 bases, leaving 3 bases of the junction unmatched. The CDR3 length is 11 residues. CDR1 and CDR2 from the germline V gene are DFQATT and SNEGSKA (reference sequence). The CDR3 DNA sequence: TGCAGTGCTAGGACAGGGTGGGAGCAGTTCTTC. Protein sequence: CSARTGWEQFF.

The chain joins TRBV30 to TRBJ1-5, with D tentatively TRBD1 (5 bases). V was clipped by 4 bases and J by 0 bases, with 13 bases between them. Germline CDR1 is GTSNPN and CDR2 is SVGIG (reference sequence). The CDR3 loop spans 15 amino acids. The CDR3 DNA follows: TGTGCCTGGAACCCTGGGGGGTCTAGCAATCAGCCCCAGCATTTT. It is translated as CAWNPGGSSNQPQHF.

The chain has TRBV19 and TRBJ2-5, with D maybe TRBD2 (6 bases). The CDR3 contains 14 residues. V shed 4 bases and J shed 4 bases, with 13 bases lying between them. Germline loops: CDR1 LNHDA, CDR2 SQIVND (reference sequence). This CDR3 is CASSSGEVPETQYF. The CDR3 DNA follows: TGTGCCAGTAGTAGTGGGGAGGTTCCAGAGACCCAGTACTTC.

The chain carries TRBV11-1 and TRBJ2-3, with TRBD2 as a possible D gene (7 bases). Germline values: CDR1 SGHAT, CDR2 FQDESV (reference sequence). Trimming stripped 2 bases from V and 0 bases from J, with 15 bases between. The length of the CDR3 is 17 residues. In DNA form, the CDR3 reads TGTGCCAGCAGCTTAAGACGGGGGGCGTGGAGCACAGATACGCAGTATTTT. Amino acid sequence: CASSLRRGAWSTDTQYF.

This chain joins TRBV27 and TRBJ2-7; D possibly uses TRBD1 or TRBD2 (6 bases each). Trimming stripped 9 bases from V and 5 bases from J, with 11 bases between. CDR1 is MNHEY, CDR2 SMNVEV, per germline (reference sequence). The CDR3 is 11 residues long. DNA for the CDR3: TGTGCCAGTACGGGGGCTGACGAGCAGTACTTC. This encodes CASTGADEQYF.

This chain connects TRBV7-6 to TRBJ2-7; D remains unclear. Germline CDR1 reads SGHVS; CDR2 reads FNYEAQ. This CDR3 is 18 amino acids long. V lost 1 base and J lost 4, with 23 bases in between. This chain's CDR3 is CASSLVGPPIIGSYEQYF. CDR3 nucleotide sequence: TGTGCCAGCAGCTTAGTAGGACCGCCCATAATAGGTTCTTACGAGCAGTACTTC.